This T cell receptor (beta chain) was captured in a study of T-cell reconstitution after alpha-beta-depleted transplantation in children. Study observations and caveats: Surviving recipient T cells and thymic progenitors produced the high day-60 TCRbeta diversity seen in some patients. Among T cells one year after transplant, newly produced cells accounted for most counts and diversity. It was reported that alpha-beta T cells came from several hundred expanded graft clones (about two months after transplant).

A library of TCRbeta sequences, prepared with unique molecular identifiers, was generated. TCRdb re-called the PCR reads through MiXCR, storing one row per CDR3 protein. The table lists 100,000 to 120,000 distinct CDR3 sequences, about 6.4% of them singletons. This clonotype appeared many times. Antigen: not known. The origin of this receptor is a male patient aged 2 to 10 who had a stem cell transplant for acute lymphoblastic leukemia, so the T cells may come from the graft donor. Sequencing was performed on PBMCs, mostly from graft donor cells, taken 360 days after TCRalphabeta/CD19-depleted stem cell transplant.

In DNA, the CDR3 is TGTGCCAGCAGCTTAGGACTAGCGGGAGCCACCTACGAGCAGTACTTC. Amino acid sequence: CASSLGLAGATYEQYF. This chain connects TRBV13 to TRBJ2-7; TRBD2 agrees at 11 bases. The CDR3 has 16 amino acids. The V segment lost 0 bases and the J segment 2 bases; nucleotides outside the gene matches: 3. Germline V gene lookup returns CDR1 PRHDT and CDR2 FYEKMQ (reference sequence).